The clone carrying this TCR beta chain has only a few counts. Its matching antigen is unknown. The CDR3 is 16 residues long. The V and J ends lost 1 base and 4 bases respectively, with 16 bases between them. Per germline, CDR1 SGHTA and CDR2 FQGNSA. This specimen belongs to a study of blood T cells in healthy people across ages. General study results and limits: Estimated diversity across one million T cells was deemed an underestimate.

A J-beta primer mix and a sample-barcoded 5' primer were used in a second PCR of roughly 6 to 12 cycles. MiXCR, run by TCRdb on the 5' RACE reads, gives a single entry per CDR3 protein. The sample shows 350,000 to 450,000 distinct CDR3 sequences, approximately 47% of them seen only once. The sequence derives from a man aged 55-75 years in good health. The specimen sequenced was blood. The chain joins TRBV7-2 to TRBJ1-2; D is ambiguous. CDR3 sequence reads: CASSLDLAVSGYGYTF. The CDR3, as DNA: TGTGCCAGCAGCTTAGACTTGGCGGTCTCGGGCTATGGCTACACCTTC.